The 21 T cell receptor beta chains below come from one sample, sequenced in a study of cytomegalovirus exposure and HLA in healthy donors listed by TCRdb under 2017. Libraries were prepared through the immunoSEQ multiplex PCR assay. For the multiplex PCR, a mixture combining 60 forward primers for TCR Vbeta segments and 13 reverse primers for TCR Jbeta segments was used. TCRdb limited this immuneACCESS table to in-frame rearrangements with V and J called. A share of clones is missing; checked studies link under half to unresolved V genes, and the rest is unexplained. The sample yields roughly 100,000 clones; around 75% were counted once. Roughly 2.8% of the sample is in the top ten clones. Source material: PBMCs. All receptors come from a female donor in good health and CMV-seronegative.

The V call is TRBV14, the J call TRBJ2-1; D possibly corresponds to TRBD2 (5 bases). V was cut by 4 bases and J by 7 bases, with 14 bases left in between. The CDR3 length is 14 residues. The germline CDR1 and CDR2 sequences are SGHDN and FVKESK. CDR3 protein: CASSPTGLMNEQFF. CDR3 coding DNA: TGTGCCAGCAGCCCCACTGGACTGATGAATGAGCAGTTCTTC.

J is TRBJ1-1 and V is TRBV29-1; D is unresolved. CDR1 is SQVTM and CDR2 is ANQGSEA in the germline V gene. The CDR3 is 12 amino acids. As DNA, the CDR3 is TGCACGACTTTGGCGGGCGACACTGAAGCTTTCTTT. Protein sequence: CTTLAGDTEAFF. Supplemented by reference TRBV29-1 and TRBJ1-1, the full variable domain reads SAVISQKPSRDICQRGTSLTIQCQVDSQVTMMFWYRQQPGQSLTLIATANQGSEATYESGFVIDKFPISRPNLTFSTLTVSNMSPEDSSIYLCTTLAGDTEAFFGQGTRLTVV.

The chain uses TRBV10-3 and TRBJ2-3; D might be TRBD2 (5 bases). Between the trimmed V and J ends, which lost 3 bases and 5 bases, there was a span of 12 bases. CDR3 size: 14 residues. In germline, CDR1 is ENHRY, CDR2 SYGVKD. CDR3 in DNA: TGTGCCATCAGTGAAAGGACGGCGGGAGATACGCAGTATTTT. As protein: CAISERTAGDTQYF.

The chain uses TRBV7-9 and TRBJ1-2; the D is unclear. There are 14 residues in the CDR3. V lost 7 bases and J 7 bases, leaving 19 bases between the germline ends. In germline, CDR1 is SEHNR, CDR2 FQNEAQ (reference sequence). The DNA for the CDR3 is TGTGCCAGCATTGGACGGAGGACTTCCCTTGGCTACACCTTC. Translated, it gives CASIGRRTSLGYTF.

This clone occurred once. The CDR3: CASSLNREYGYTF. As DNA, the CDR3 is TGTGCCAGCAGCTTAAACAGAGAGTATGGCTACACCTTC. This chain uses TRBV7-9 with TRBJ1-2, with D unclear. V was shortened by 2 bases and J by 5 bases, with 9 bases between the two germline ends. Germline V CDR1 and CDR2: SEHNR, FQNEAQ (reference sequence). This CDR3 is built from 13 residues.

This rearrangement joins TRBV14 to TRBJ1-1, with D unresolved. This CDR3 is built from 13 residues. V was clipped by 5 bases and J by 1 base, with 8 bases between them. Germline CDR1 and CDR2: SGHDN and FVKESK. The CDR3 DNA sequence: TGTGCCAGCAGCTTTTGGCCGAACACTGAAGCTTTCTTT. It is translated as CASSFWPNTEAFF.

The genes are TRBV6-5 and TRBJ2-7, with 9 bases aligning to TRBD2. This CDR3 is 14 amino acids long. Germline loops: CDR1 MNHEY, CDR2 SVGAGI. With 6 bases clipped from V and 1 base from J, the junction kept 4 bases outside the gene matches. CDR3 region: CASSLAGTSYEQYF. The CDR3 DNA reads TGTGCCAGCAGCCTAGCGGGAACTTCCTACGAGCAGTACTTC.

The V call is TRBV6-5, the J call TRBJ1-5; D remains unclear. CDR1 is MNHEY, CDR2 SVGAGI, per germline. V lost 2 bases and J lost 3, with 5 bases in between. The CDR3 spans 13 residues. This chain's CDR3 is CASSYADNQPQHF. The DNA for the CDR3 is TGTGCCAGCAGTTACGCAGACAATCAGCCCCAGCATTTT.

Worth noting for this clone: Other nucleotide sequences from this sample produce the same CDR3. Here the CDR3 reads CASSLRQGMNTEAFF. The CDR3 DNA reads as TGCGCCAGCAGCTTGCGACAGGGAATGAACACTGAAGCTTTCTTT. The rearrangement joins TRBV5-1 to TRBJ1-1; 7 positions match TRBD1. This CDR3 region has 15 residues. The germline CDR1 and CDR2 sequences are SGHRS and YFSETQ. The junction had 3 bases not matched to a gene; V was cut back by 1 base and J by 0 bases.

In its sample, this clone was seen a few times. This sequence joins TRBV6-5 and TRBJ1-1; no reliable D call. Per germline, CDR1 MNHEY and CDR2 SVGAGI. CDR3 length: 13 residues. With 2 bases removed from V and 6 bases from J, the gap between germline ends came to 10 bases. Here the CDR3 DNA reads TGTGCCAGCAGTTACGGGGAGAGCGCTGAAGCTTTCTTT. Amino acids: CASSYGESAEAFF.

The gene calls are TRBV7-2 and TRBJ2-7; TRBD2 matches at 9 bases. The CDR3 has 15 residues. Trimming took 4 bases from V and 6 from J; bases not matched to a gene: 10. CDR1 is SGHTA, CDR2 FQGNSA, per germline. DNA of the CDR3: TGTGCCAGCAGCTCTCACCTAGCGGGAAAGGGCGAGCAGTACTTC. This codes for CASSSHLAGKGEQYF.

This chain links TRBV27 with TRBJ2-7; 11 nucleotides agree with TRBD1. CDR3 length: 14 residues. Trimming removed 8 bases from V and 2 bases from J; junction bases left unmatched: 5. The germline gives CDR1 MNHEY, CDR2 SMNVEV (reference sequence). CDR3 in amino acids: CASGQGAKAYEQYF. DNA for the CDR3: TGTGCCAGCGGACAGGGGGCGAAGGCCTACGAGCAGTACTTC.

The chain has TRBV4-1 and TRBJ1-2, with unresolved D. Trimming cost V 6 bases and J 0 bases, with 29 bases left between them. Per the germline V gene, CDR1 is MGHRA and CDR2 is YSYEKL. The CDR3 is 20 amino acids. CDR3 DNA: TGCGCCAGCAGACCAACCGATTTGAGGGCCGCTGCGGCCACTAACTATGGCTACACCTTC. The encoded protein is CASRPTDLRAAAATNYGYTF.

The chain recombines TRBV11-2 with TRBJ2-7; D might be TRBD1 (5 bases). Germline-derived CDR1 and CDR2 are SGHAT and FQNNGV. The CDR3 extends over 14 amino acids. Trimming took off 1 base at V and 3 bases at J, with 10 bases between the two ends. The CDR3 reads CASSLGRQSYEQYF. In nucleotides, the CDR3 is TGTGCCAGCAGCTTAGGCCGACAGAGCTACGAGCAGTACTTC.

V is TRBV4-2 and J is TRBJ2-1, with 8 bases aligning to TRBD1. The CDR3 spans 16 residues. Trimming cost V 3 bases and J 4 bases; bases outside gene matches: 8. Germline V gene sequence: CDR1 LGHNA, CDR2 YNFKEQ. The CDR3 region is CASSQAGTGVYNEQFF. The CDR3 DNA sequence: TGTGCCAGCAGCCAGGCCGGGACAGGAGTTTACAATGAGCAGTTCTTC.

The rearrangement links TRBV4-2 to TRBJ2-2; 7 bases align to TRBD1. Losses at the gene ends were 5 bases for V and 5 bases for J; bases not matched to a gene: 8. CDR3 length equals 15 residues. The germline gives CDR1 LGHNA, CDR2 YNFKEQ. Here the CDR3 DNA reads TGTGCCAGCAGCTCCCGGACAGGAAATACCGGGGAGCTGTTTTTT. Translated: CASSSRTGNTGELFF.

This clone showed up just a few times. The chain combines TRBV5-5 with TRBJ2-7, with TRBD1 identical over 8 bases. The CDR3 has 13 residues. Trimming took 2 bases from V and 5 from J; bases not matched to a gene: 3. The germline gives CDR1 SGHKS, CDR2 YYEKEE (reference sequence). CDR3 protein: CASSFDRGDEQYF. CDR3 coding DNA: TGTGCCAGCAGCTTCGACAGGGGCGACGAGCAGTACTTC.

This chain links TRBV13 with TRBJ2-1, with a possible D match to TRBD1 (6 bases). Germline V CDR1 and CDR2: PRHDT, FYEKMQ (reference sequence). V lost 6 bases and J 5 bases, leaving 14 bases between the germline ends. CDR3 length equals 14 residues. CDR3 loop: CASSSGVKDNEQFF. CDR3 sequence (DNA): TGTGCCAGCAGTTCAGGGGTGAAGGACAATGAGCAGTTCTTC.

V is TRBV19 and J is TRBJ2-1, with D possibly being TRBD1 (6 bases). V was trimmed by 5 bases and J by 9 bases, leaving 17 bases between them. The CDR3 has 14 amino acids. Germline lookup yields CDR1 LNHDA and CDR2 SQIVND (reference sequence). CDR3 coding DNA: TGTGCCAGTAGTCCAACCTCAGGGGTCGGTGAGCAGTTCTTC. Encoded protein: CASSPTSGVGEQFF.

The rearrangement joins TRBV29-1 to TRBJ2-5; 10 nucleotides line up with TRBD2. The CDR3 has 12 amino acids. CDR1 SQVTM and CDR2 ANQGSEA come from the germline V gene. Trimming took 6 bases from V and 4 from J; bases not matched to a gene: 2. The CDR3 protein is CSVRTSGETQYF. CDR3 DNA: TGCAGCGTCAGGACTAGCGGAGAGACCCAGTACTTC.

This chain connects TRBV9 to TRBJ1-2; 9 bases fit TRBD1. Germline CDR1 SGDLS, CDR2 YYNGEE. J was trimmed by 3 bases and V by 0 bases; bases with no gene match: 6. The CDR3 runs 16 residues. CDR3 residues: CASSVVFRDRDYGYTF. DNA for the CDR3: TGTGCCAGCAGCGTAGTATTCAGGGACAGGGACTATGGCTACACCTTC.